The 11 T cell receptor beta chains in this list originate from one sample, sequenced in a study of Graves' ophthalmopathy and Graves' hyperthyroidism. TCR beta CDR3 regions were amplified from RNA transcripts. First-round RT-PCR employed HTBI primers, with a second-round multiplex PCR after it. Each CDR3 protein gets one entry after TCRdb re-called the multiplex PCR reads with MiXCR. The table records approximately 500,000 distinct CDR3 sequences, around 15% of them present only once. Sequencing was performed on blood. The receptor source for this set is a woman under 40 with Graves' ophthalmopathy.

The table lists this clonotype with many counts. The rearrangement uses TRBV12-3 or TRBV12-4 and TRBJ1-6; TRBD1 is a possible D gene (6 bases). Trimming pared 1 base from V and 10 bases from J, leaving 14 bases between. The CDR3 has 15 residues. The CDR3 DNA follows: TGTGCCAGCAGTTTAGGGAGACAGGACGGGTCACCCCTCCACTTT. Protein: CASSLGRQDGSPLHF.

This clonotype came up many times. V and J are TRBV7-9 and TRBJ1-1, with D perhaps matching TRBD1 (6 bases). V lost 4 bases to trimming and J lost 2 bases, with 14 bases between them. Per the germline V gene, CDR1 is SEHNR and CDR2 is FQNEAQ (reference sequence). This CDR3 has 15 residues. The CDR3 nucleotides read TGTGCCAGCAGCTCCGAGGGGGGGTCCAACACTGAAGCTTTCTTT. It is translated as CASSSEGGSNTEAFF.

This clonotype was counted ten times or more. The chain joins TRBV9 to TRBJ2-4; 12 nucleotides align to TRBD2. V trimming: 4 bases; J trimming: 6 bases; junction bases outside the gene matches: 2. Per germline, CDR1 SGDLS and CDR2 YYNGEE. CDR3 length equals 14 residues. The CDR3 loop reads CASSPSGRVNIQYF. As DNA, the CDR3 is TGTGCCAGCAGCCCTAGCGGGAGGGTAAACATTCAGTACTTC.

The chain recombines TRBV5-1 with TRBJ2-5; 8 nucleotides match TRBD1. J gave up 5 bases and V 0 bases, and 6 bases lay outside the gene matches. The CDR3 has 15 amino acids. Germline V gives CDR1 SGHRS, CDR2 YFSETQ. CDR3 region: CASSLAGQAGETQYF. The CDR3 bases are TGCGCCAGCAGCTTGGCGGGACAGGCGGGGGAGACCCAGTACTTC.

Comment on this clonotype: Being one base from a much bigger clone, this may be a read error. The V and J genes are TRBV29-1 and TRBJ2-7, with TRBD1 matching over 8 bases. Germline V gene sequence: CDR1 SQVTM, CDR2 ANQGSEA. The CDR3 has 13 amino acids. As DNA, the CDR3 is TGCAGCGTTGAGAGGACAGGGCCTGGCGAGCTGTACTTC. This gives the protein CSVERTGPGELYF.

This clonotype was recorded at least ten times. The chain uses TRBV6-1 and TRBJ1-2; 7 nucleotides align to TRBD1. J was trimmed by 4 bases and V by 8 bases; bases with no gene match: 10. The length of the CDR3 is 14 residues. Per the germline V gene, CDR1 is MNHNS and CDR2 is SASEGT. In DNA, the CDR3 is TGTGCCAGCTCGGACAGGCCACTAGGCTATGGCTACACCTTC. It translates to CASSDRPLGYGYTF.

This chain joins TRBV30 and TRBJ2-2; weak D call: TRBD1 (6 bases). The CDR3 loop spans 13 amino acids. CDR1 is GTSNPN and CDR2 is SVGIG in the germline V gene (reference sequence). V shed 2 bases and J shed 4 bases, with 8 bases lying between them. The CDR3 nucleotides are TGTGCCTGGAGTTCAGGGGTCACCGGGGAGCTGTTTTTT. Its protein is CAWSSGVTGELFF. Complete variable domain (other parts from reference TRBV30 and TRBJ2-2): SQTIHQWPATLVQPVGSPLSLECTVEGTSNPNLYWYRQAAGRGLQLLFYSVGIGQISSEVPQNLSASRPQDRQFILSSKKLLLSDSGFYLCAWSSGVTGELFFGEGSRLTVL.

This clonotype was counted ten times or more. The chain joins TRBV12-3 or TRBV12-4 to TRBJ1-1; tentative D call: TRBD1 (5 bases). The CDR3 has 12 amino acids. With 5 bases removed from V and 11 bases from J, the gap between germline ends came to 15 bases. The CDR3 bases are TGTGCCAGCAGTCAAGGGGTTTTAGGGGCTTTCTTT. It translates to CASSQGVLGAFF.

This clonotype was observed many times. The CDR3 nucleotides read TGTGCCAGCAGCAAAGACTGGAGGGGTGACGGGGAGCTGTTTTTT. Its protein is CASSKDWRGDGELFF. The genes are TRBV7-6 and TRBJ2-2, with D perhaps TRBD2 (6 bases). This CDR3 region has 15 residues. V lost 5 bases and J 7 bases, leaving 17 bases between the germline ends. The germline gives CDR1 SGHVS, CDR2 FNYEAQ.

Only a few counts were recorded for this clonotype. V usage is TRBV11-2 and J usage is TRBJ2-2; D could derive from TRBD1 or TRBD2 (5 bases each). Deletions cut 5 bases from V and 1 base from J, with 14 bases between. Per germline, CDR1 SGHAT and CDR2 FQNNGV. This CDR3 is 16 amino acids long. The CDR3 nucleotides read TGTGCCAGCAGCGGTACCGGGACGGTGAACACCGGGGAGCTGTTTTTT. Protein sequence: CASSGTGTVNTGELFF.

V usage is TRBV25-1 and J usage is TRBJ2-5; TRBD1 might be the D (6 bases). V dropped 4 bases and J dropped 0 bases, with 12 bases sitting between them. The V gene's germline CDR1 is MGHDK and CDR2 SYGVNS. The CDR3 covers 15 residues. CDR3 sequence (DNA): TGTGCCAGCAGTGTACAGGGCCTACACCAAGAGACCCAGTACTTC. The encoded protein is CASSVQGLHQETQYF.